The entry below gives a single T cell receptor (beta chain) sequence along with its context. Random hexamers were used to reverse transcribe the RNA input (about 0.5 to 1 ug). Amplification of the TCR beta CDR3 was carried out by immunoSEQ multiplex PCR, which spanned a total of 54 Vbeta and 13 Jbeta segments. TCRdb re-analysed the immunoSEQ multiplex PCR reads in MiXCR, keeping a single row per CDR3 protein. This table has under 350,000 distinct CDR3 sequences, around 90% appearing once. The CDR3 totals 14 residues. V shed 2 bases and J shed 1 base, with 8 bases lying between them. The source of the sample is a study of CD8 T cells in Susac syndrome. TCR beta sequencing covered blood CD8+ and CD4+ T cells. The TEMRA cells underwent FACS enrichment, while the CD8+ and CD4+ T cells underwent negative isolation.

V and J are TRBV12-3 or TRBV12-4 and TRBJ1-1; D may be TRBD1 (6 bases). The TCR originated in a human donor with multiple sclerosis. Input material: CD4+ T cells from PBMCs. CDR3 protein: CASSLWGQNTEAFF. The CDR3 DNA reads as TGTGCCAGCAGTTTATGGGGGCAGAACACTGAAGCTTTCTTT.